A selection of T cell receptor beta chains follows, all from one sample in a study of cytomegalovirus exposure and HLA in healthy donors. Assay: immunoSEQ multiplex PCR; the TCRdb copy retains only in-frame clones and omits some. The sample includes about 150,000 clones, around 80% seen only once; the top ten take 1%. What was sequenced was PBMCs. Receptor source: a woman in her fifties or sixties in good health and CMV-seropositive. Both conserved end residues are part of each CDR3. Fields, in order: D gene, J gene, CDR3 length, V gene, clone size, CDR3 DNA, CDR3 protein. A D gene is named only where the DNA matches it firmly. Clone sizes are given selectively: once, few, many, or a class where the clone is expanded.

TRBD2	TRBJ2-1	15	TRBV27	.	TGTGCCAGCAGGCCCGGGAGGAACGGCTACAATGAGCAGTTCTTC	CASRPGRNGYNEQFF
.	TRBJ1-5	15	TRBV18	.	TGTGCCAGCTCACCACTCGCGGGGGCTAGTCAGCCCCAGCATTTT	CASSPLAGASQPQHF
.	TRBJ2-7	16	TRBV28	.	TGTGCCAGCAGTTTCGCGGGGGCAGCGAAAGCCTACGAGCAGTACTTC	CASSFAGAAKAYEQYF
.	TRBJ1-5	15	TRBV2	.	TGTGCCAGCAGTGGGGTGCAGGGTGGTACTCAGCCCCAGCATTTT	CASSGVQGGTQPQHF
.	TRBJ2-1	14	TRBV19	.	TGTGCCAGTAGTCTCCCCGGGGCCTACAATGAGCAGTTCTTC	CASSLPGAYNEQFF
TRBD2	TRBJ2-1	16	TRBV11-3	few	TGTGCCAGCAGCTTAAGGGGGACTAGCGGGAGTGGTGAGCAGTTCTTC	CASSLRGTSGSGEQFF
.	TRBJ1-3	14	TRBV6-5	.	TGTGCCAGCAGTTACCACAGGGCTGGAAACACCATATATTTT	CASSYHRAGNTIYF
TRBD1	TRBJ2-1	15	TRBV5-4	.	TGTGCCAGCAGCATGGGACAGGGGGTCTTCAATGAGCAGTTCTTC	CASSMGQGVFNEQFF
.	TRBJ2-3	15	TRBV5-1	.	TGCGCCAGCAGCCCCACAGGGAAAAACACAGATACGCAGTATTTT	CASSPTGKNTDTQYF
.	TRBJ2-4	15	TRBV19	.	TGTGCCAGTAGTATGTTAGCGCCAGCCAAAAACATTCAGTACTTC	CASSMLAPAKNIQYF
.	TRBJ1-2	13	TRBV28	.	TGTGCCAGCAGTTTAGGGCGGGACTATGGCTACACCTTC	CASSLGRDYGYTF
TRBD2	TRBJ2-3	16	TRBV7-2	.	TGTGCCAGCAGCTCCCAGGCGGGGGGGCCTGGAGATACGCAGTATTTT	CASSSQAGGPGDTQYF
.	TRBJ1-1	12	TRBV6-1	.	TGTGCCAGCAGTGAATGGGAGGACGAAGCTTTCTTT	CASSEWEDEAFF
TRBD1	TRBJ1-6	15	TRBV7-2	.	TGTGCCAGCAGCTTAGACAGGGGCGGTAATTCACCCCTCCACTTT	CASSLDRGGNSPLHF
.	TRBJ2-1	15	TRBV7-8	once	TGTGCCAGCAGCTTAAGACAGATTATTTACAATGAGCAGTTCTTC	CASSLRQIIYNEQFF
.	TRBJ1-1	12	TRBV5-8	.	TGTGCCAGCAGCTTAGTGCGCACTGAAGCTTTCTTT	CASSLVRTEAFF
TRBD2	TRBJ2-1	15	TRBV5-4	few	TGTGCCAGCAGTGACTTCGCGGGAGGATACAATGAGCAGTTCTTC	CASSDFAGGYNEQFF
TRBD2	TRBJ2-1	17	TRBV9	.	TGTGCCAGCAGCGTAGCCCCGATGGGGGTAGCGGGAGGTGAGCAGTTCTTC	CASSVAPMGVAGGEQFF
.	TRBJ2-7	12	TRBV7-9	.	TGTGCCAGCAGCTTAGCCCAGTCCGAGCAGTACTTC	CASSLAQSEQYF
.	TRBJ2-7	12	TRBV18	.	TGTGCCAGCGAAGACAGGTCCTACGAGCAGTACTTC	CASEDRSYEQYF
TRBD1	TRBJ1-2	14	TRBV19	.	TGTGCCAGTAGTTCGGCAGGGGGCGGCTATGGCTACACCTTC	CASSSAGGGYGYTF
TRBD2	TRBJ2-5	16	TRBV11-1	few	TGTGCCAGCAGCTTAACCAGACTAGCGGGAGTAGAGACCCAGTACTTC	CASSLTRLAGVETQYF
.	TRBJ2-1	15	TRBV19	.	TGTGCCAGTAGTATCGGACACTCAGGGCCCCATGAGCAGTTCTTC	CASSIGHSGPHEQFF
.	TRBJ1-1	12	TRBV19	few	TGTGCCAGTAGTTTCTTGAACACTGAAGCTTTCTTT	CASSFLNTEAFF
.	TRBJ2-4	13	TRBV28	few	TGTGCCAGCAGTTTCAACAGTGAAAACATTCAGTACTTC	CASSFNSENIQYF
TRBD2	TRBJ2-1	15	TRBV6-1	.	TGTGCCAGCAGTGAACGGACTAGCGGTTACAATGAGCAGTTCTTC	CASSERTSGYNEQFF
TRBD1	TRBJ2-3	16	TRBV5-8	once	TGTGCCAGCAGCCCTGGGACAGGGATTGGCACAGATACGCAGTATTTT	CASSPGTGIGTDTQYF
.	TRBJ2-5	19	TRBV1	once	TGCACCAGCAGCCAAACGAAGCTAGCGGGAGGGGGTGGGCAAGAGACCCAGTACTTC	CTSSQTKLAGGGGQETQYF
TRBD1	TRBJ2-1	15	TRBV27	.	TGTGCCAGCAGTTTATTCGGCAGGGGGCACAATGAGCAGTTCTTC	CASSLFGRGHNEQFF
TRBD1	TRBJ2-7	15	TRBV18	.	TGTGCCAGCTCACCCATCAGGGGGCGCGGGTACGAGCAGTACTTC	CASSPIRGRGYEQYF
TRBD1	TRBJ1-4	14	TRBV6-1	.	TGTGCCAGCAGTACAGGGGGCCTAGATGAAAAACTGTTTTTT	CASSTGGLDEKLFF
.	TRBJ1-3	15	TRBV6-5	few	TGTGCCAGCAGTTACACGTACTTCTCTGGAAACACCATATATTTT	CASSYTYFSGNTIYF
TRBD1	TRBJ2-5	15	TRBV28	.	TGTGCCAGCAGCTGGGACAGGCCCGGTGGGGAGACCCAGTACTTC	CASSWDRPGGETQYF
.	TRBJ1-2	17	TRBV5-1	many	TGCGCCAGCAGCTTGGTAGCGGGGGGAAGGGGACCCTATGGCTACACCTTC	CASSLVAGGRGPYGYTF
TRBD1	TRBJ2-7	15	TRBV5-6	.	TGTGCCAGCAGCTTGGGCTTGGACAGGGTCTACGAGCAGTACTTC	CASSLGLDRVYEQYF
TRBD2	TRBJ2-7	14	TRBV7-9	.	TGTGCCAGCAGCCTCGGGGGGGTTGCCTACGAGCAGTACTTC	CASSLGGVAYEQYF
.	TRBJ1-2	14	TRBV11-2	.	TGTGCCAGCAGCGGAGTGGGAGGGGGCTATGGCTACACCTTC	CASSGVGGGYGYTF
TRBD2	TRBJ2-7	17	TRBV7-2	.	TGTGCCAGCAGCTTAGAGTTAATGGCGGGAGGAGGCTACGAGCAGTACTTC	CASSLELMAGGGYEQYF
.	TRBJ2-5	14	TRBV5-1	.	TGCGCCAGCAGGACAGGACACATGCAAGAGACCCAGTACTTC	CASRTGHMQETQYF
.	TRBJ2-2	14	TRBV7-2	few	TGTGCCAGCAGCGCCACTATATCGACCGGGGAGCTGTTTTTT	CASSATISTGELFF
TRBD1	TRBJ2-1	18	TRBV2	.	TGTGCCAGCAGTGAAGTGGGGGGACAGGGGACCTCCTACAATGAGCAGTTCTTC	CASSEVGGQGTSYNEQFF
.	TRBJ1-2	14	TRBV19	few	TGTGCCAGTAGTGGGGGGGCTCTGAACTATGGCTACACCTTC	CASSGGALNYGYTF
.	TRBJ1-5	14	TRBV2	.	TGTGCCAGCAGTGAAACAACACCCGATCAGCCCCAGCATTTT	CASSETTPDQPQHF
.	TRBJ2-2	12	TRBV7-3	.	TGTGCCAGCAGCTTCTATACCGGGGAGCTGTTTTTT	CASSFYTGELFF
TRBD1	TRBJ2-5	14	TRBV5-1	once	TGCGCCAGCACCCGACAGGGGTTACGAGAGACCCAGTACTTC	CASTRQGLRETQYF
TRBD1	TRBJ2-7	16	TRBV5-1	.	TGCGCCAGCAGCTTGAGTGGACAGGGGGTTTCCTACGAGCAGTACTTC	CASSLSGQGVSYEQYF
TRBD2	TRBJ2-3	16	TRBV7-3	.	TGTGCCAGCAGCCCCAGGAGGAGCGGGGGAGGAGATACGCAGTATTTT	CASSPRRSGGGDTQYF
TRBD1	TRBJ2-7	12	TRBV29-1	.	TGCAGCGTCCGGACAGGGGGGTACGAGCAGTACTTC	CSVRTGGYEQYF
.	TRBJ2-5	14	TRBV18	.	TGTGCCAGCTCAGCTTGGGCAGGGGAAGAGACCCAGTACTTC	CASSAWAGEETQYF
.	TRBJ2-4	16	TRBV14	.	TGTGCCAGCAGCCAATCTATAGCGGACCCCAAAAACATTCAGTACTTC	CASSQSIADPKNIQYF
.	TRBJ2-1	12	TRBV2	once	TGTGCCAGCAGCGGACAGATCAATGAGCAGTTCTTC	CASSGQINEQFF
.	TRBJ1-5	14	TRBV6-6	.	TGTGCCAGCAGTTATCAGGGCCCCAATCAGCCCCAGCATTTT	CASSYQGPNQPQHF
TRBD1	TRBJ1-6	15	TRBV27	.	TGTGCCAGCAGTTCCCGCCCGGGACAGGGCAGACCCCTCCACTTT	CASSSRPGQGRPLHF
.	TRBJ1-6	16	TRBV10-1	.	TGCGCCAGCACCGGGGGGGCCGGACAGCTTAATTCACCCCTCCACTTT	CASTGGAGQLNSPLHF
.	TRBJ2-4	17	TRBV4-2	.	TGTGCCAGCAGCCATCAAAGCGGGTCTTTATCCAAAAACATTCAGTACTTC	CASSHQSGSLSKNIQYF
TRBD1	TRBJ1-1	15	TRBV18	.	TGTGCCAGCTCACCACGGCGGGACAGGAACACTGAAGCTTTCTTT	CASSPRRDRNTEAFF
.	TRBJ2-2	15	TRBV11-1	.	TGTGCCAGCAGCTTACCAGGGGTCGGCACCGGGGAGCTGTTTTTT	CASSLPGVGTGELFF
.	TRBJ2-3	14	TRBV2	.	TGTGCCAGCAGTGACCGGACAGGCACAGATACGCAGTATTTT	CASSDRTGTDTQYF
.	TRBJ2-3	15	TRBV19	.	TGTGCCAGTAGCAAACAGGGAATGGGTGTAGATACGCAGTATTTT	CASSKQGMGVDTQYF
.	TRBJ2-2	15	TRBV6-1	.	TGTGCCAGCAGCACCCGGGTCCTCGGGAGCGGGGAGCTGTTTTTT	CASSTRVLGSGELFF